Listed below are T cell receptor beta chains from one sample, sequenced in a study of cytomegalovirus exposure and HLA in healthy donors. Sequenced by immunoSEQ multiplex PCR; TCRdb stores in-frame clones only, minus some. The sample contains around 150,000 clones, 65% to 90% of which appear only once. Sequences were obtained from PBMCs. The receptors shown here come from a woman between 18 and 29 years old in good health and CMV-seronegative. CDR3s include the opening cysteine and the closing phenylalanine or tryptophan. The D gene is left open where the match is weak. Expanded clones get a size class; other rows say once, few or many, or leave the size out.

j_call	clone_size	v_call	d_call	cdr3_aa	cdr3_nt
TRBJ1-4	few	TRBV6-5	NA	CASSSGGRGGKLFF	TGTGCCAGCAGTTCGGGGGGCCGGGGGGGAAAACTGTTTTTT
TRBJ2-4	NA	TRBV15	NA	CATSRVGVSKNIQYF	TGTGCCACCAGCAGAGTAGGGGTGTCCAAAAACATTCAGTACTTC
TRBJ2-7	NA	TRBV6-6	NA	CASNLIGITYEQYF	TGTGCCAGCAATTTAATCGGGATTACCTACGAGCAGTACTTC
TRBJ2-3	NA	TRBV11-3	TRBD2	CASSFGGETDTQYF	TGTGCCAGCAGCTTTGGGGGGGAGACAGATACGCAGTATTTT
TRBJ2-1	NA	TRBV28	TRBD1	CASSLSLGQGSDEQFF	TGTGCCAGCAGTTTATCTTTAGGACAGGGATCGGATGAGCAGTTCTTC
TRBJ2-5	NA	TRBV10-2	NA	CASSRSDLSGETQYF	TGCGCCAGCAGTCGGAGCGACCTGTCGGGGGAGACCCAGTACTTC
TRBJ2-7	NA	TRBV29-1	TRBD2	CSAAGGSPYEQYF	TGCAGCGCCGCGGGGGGAAGCCCCTACGAGCAGTACTTC
TRBJ2-7	NA	TRBV4-1	NA	CASSQEEGGSYEQYF	TGCGCCAGCAGCCAAGAGGAAGGGGGCTCCTACGAGCAGTACTTC
TRBJ2-7	NA	TRBV5-4	NA	CASSLVPGSFEQYF	TGTGCCAGCAGCTTGGTTCCCGGGAGCTTCGAGCAGTACTTC
TRBJ2-1	NA	TRBV11-1	NA	CASSFWRTDSYNEQFF	TGTGCCAGCAGCTTTTGGAGGACAGATTCCTACAATGAGCAGTTCTTC
TRBJ1-5	NA	TRBV5-1	NA	CASSLVVGQPQHF	TGCGCCAGCAGCTTGGTTGTCGGTCAGCCCCAGCATTTT
TRBJ2-2	NA	TRBV9	TRBD2	CASTHGTSGSYGELFF	TGTGCCAGCACCCACGGGACTAGCGGGAGTTACGGGGAGCTGTTTTTT
TRBJ2-5	NA	TRBV5-1	TRBD1	CASSLETGRKETQYF	TGCGCCAGCAGCTTGGAGACAGGGAGAAAGGAGACCCAGTACTTC
TRBJ2-6	NA	TRBV27	NA	CASSPSYGSSGANVLTF	TGTGCCAGCAGTCCATCTTATGGGAGCTCTGGGGCCAACGTCCTGACTTTC
TRBJ2-2	once	TRBV19	TRBD1	CASTTIGQGYTGELFF	TGTGCCAGTACCACGATTGGACAGGGGTACACCGGGGAGCTGTTTTTT
TRBJ2-5	NA	TRBV6-1	TRBD2	CASSGGGSPETQYF	TGTGCCAGCAGTGGAGGCGGGAGTCCGGAGACCCAGTACTTC
TRBJ1-3	NA	TRBV6-5	NA	CASSRDLVGNTIYF	TGTGCCAGCAGTCGGGACTTAGTGGGAAACACCATATATTTT
TRBJ1-5	once	TRBV5-5	NA	CASSRRSSNQPQHF	TGTGCCAGCAGCCGCAGGTCTAGCAATCAGCCCCAGCATTTT
TRBJ2-7	NA	TRBV7-9	NA	CASSLPGTYEQYF	TGTGCCAGCAGCTTACCGGGGACCTACGAGCAGTACTTC
TRBJ1-2	NA	TRBV10-3	TRBD1	CAIKEGQVYTF	TGTGCCATCAAAGAAGGACAGGTTTACACCTTC
TRBJ2-3	NA	TRBV29-1	TRBD2	CSVEGRLAVFPTDTQYF	TGCAGCGTTGAAGGTCGACTAGCGGTTTTTCCCACAGATACGCAGTATTTT
TRBJ2-2	NA	TRBV5-4	TRBD2	CASSLGLAFTGELFF	TGTGCCAGCAGCTTGGGACTAGCGTTCACCGGGGAGCTGTTTTTT
TRBJ1-4	NA	TRBV30	TRBD1	CATRQGQYEKLFF	TGTGCCACCAGACAGGGACAATATGAAAAACTGTTTTTT
TRBJ1-1	NA	TRBV9	NA	CASSVQGWNTEAFF	TGTGCCAGCAGCGTTCAGGGGTGGAACACTGAAGCTTTCTTT
TRBJ2-2	NA	TRBV9	NA	CASSVGPTGELFF	TGTGCCAGCAGCGTAGGTCCAACCGGGGAGCTGTTTTTT
TRBJ1-1	NA	TRBV9	TRBD1	CASSVGDRGWNTEAFF	TGTGCCAGCAGCGTAGGGGACAGGGGATGGAACACTGAAGCTTTCTTT
TRBJ1-1	NA	TRBV19	NA	CASSISGYTEAFF	TGTGCCAGTAGTATAAGCGGGTACACTGAAGCTTTCTTT
TRBJ1-4	few	TRBV30	TRBD1	CAYNRGLNEKLFF	TGTGCCTACAACAGGGGTCTAAATGAAAAACTGTTTTTT
TRBJ2-1	once	TRBV10-2	TRBD2	CASRAGLAPYNEQFF	TGCGCCAGCAGAGCGGGACTAGCGCCTTACAATGAGCAGTTCTTC
TRBJ2-1	NA	TRBV5-4	NA	CASSLGVDNEQFF	TGTGCCAGCAGCTTGGGAGTAGACAATGAGCAGTTCTTC
TRBJ1-1	NA	TRBV19	TRBD1	CASTGQGPEAFF	TGTGCCAGCACCGGACAGGGGCCTGAAGCTTTCTTT
TRBJ2-5	once	TRBV7-8	NA	CASSPWTGKETQYF	TGTGCCAGCAGCCCGTGGACTGGCAAAGAGACCCAGTACTTC
TRBJ2-3	NA	TRBV29-1	TRBD2	CSVVIAGGPTDTQYF	TGCAGCGTTGTGATAGCGGGGGGGCCCACAGATACGCAGTATTTT
TRBJ1-4	NA	TRBV7-9	TRBD1	CASSLSTGVKLFF	TGTGCCAGCAGCCTCTCGACAGGGGTAAAACTGTTTTTT
TRBJ2-3	NA	TRBV6-5	TRBD2	CASSFGLAGMDTQYF	TGTGCCAGCAGTTTTGGACTAGCGGGGATGGATACGCAGTATTTT
TRBJ1-5	NA	TRBV10-1	NA	CASSGGLGNQPQHF	TGCGCCAGCAGTGGGGGCTTAGGGAATCAGCCCCAGCATTTT
TRBJ1-2	NA	TRBV5-4	NA	CASSLIGQLYGYTF	TGTGCCAGCAGCTTGATAGGACAGCTCTATGGCTACACCTTC
TRBJ2-6	NA	TRBV7-9	NA	CSSSLSIDYSGANVLTF	TGTTCCAGCAGCTTATCAATAGATTACTCTGGGGCCAACGTCCTGACTTTC
TRBJ1-2	NA	TRBV15	TRBD1	CATSGQGAYYGYTF	TGTGCCACCAGCGGACAGGGGGCCTACTATGGCTACACCTTC
TRBJ2-5	NA	TRBV5-1	TRBD1	CASSWAGTGARETQYF	TGCGCCAGCAGCTGGGCCGGGACAGGGGCCCGGGAGACCCAGTACTTC
TRBJ2-1	few	TRBV7-9	TRBD2	CASSPRTSGGNEQFF	TGTGCCAGCAGCCCCCGGACTAGCGGGGGGAATGAGCAGTTCTTC
TRBJ1-6	NA	TRBV29-1	TRBD1	CSVAGAGGSPLHF	TGCAGCGTCGCCGGGGCAGGGGGTTCACCCCTCCACTTT
TRBJ1-6	once	TRBV30	TRBD1	CAWSVQGGNSPLHF	TGTGCCTGGAGTGTACAGGGGGGTAATTCACCCCTCCACTTT
TRBJ2-3	NA	TRBV2	TRBD1	CASRETGGSTDTQYF	TGTGCCAGCAGGGAGACAGGGGGGAGCACAGATACGCAGTATTTT
TRBJ2-7	NA	TRBV9	TRBD2	CASSTGLPLSSYEQYF	TGTGCCAGCAGCACGGGACTACCACTCAGCTCCTACGAGCAGTACTTC
TRBJ1-5	NA	TRBV6-5	NA	CASGGIYQPQHF	TGTGCCAGCGGAGGGATTTATCAGCCCCAGCATTTT
TRBJ2-1	once	TRBV28	TRBD2	CASSLLTSGSYNEQFF	TGTGCCAGCAGTCTCTTAACTAGCGGATCCTACAATGAGCAGTTCTTC
TRBJ2-7	NA	TRBV28	TRBD2	CASTGTSASYEQYF	TGTGCCAGCACCGGGACTAGCGCCTCCTACGAGCAGTACTTC
TRBJ1-2	NA	TRBV2	TRBD1	CARTLMSGGRGYGYTF	TGTGCCAGAACTCTAATGTCAGGGGGACGGGGCTATGGCTACACCTTC
TRBJ1-1	NA	TRBV19	TRBD1	CASSLRQGNTEAFF	TGTGCCAGTAGTTTACGACAGGGGAACACTGAAGCTTTCTTT
TRBJ2-7	NA	TRBV6-5	TRBD2	CASRRLAGDDEQYF	TGTGCCAGCAGAAGACTAGCGGGAGACGACGAGCAGTACTTC
TRBJ2-5	NA	TRBV2	NA	CASIGAGQETQYF	TGTGCCAGCATTGGTGCAGGGCAAGAGACCCAGTACTTC
TRBJ2-7	NA	TRBV2	NA	CASSESTGNEYF	TGTGCCAGCAGTGAAAGTACAGGGAATGAGTACTTC
TRBJ1-1	NA	TRBV7-9	NA	CASSLTGKEAFF	TGTGCCAGCAGCCTCACAGGGAAAGAAGCTTTCTTT
TRBJ2-7	NA	TRBV28	NA	CASSPLERSYEQYF	TGTGCCAGCAGCCCCCTTGAGAGATCCTACGAGCAGTACTTC
TRBJ2-3	once	TRBV28	NA	CASSLWRATDTQYF	TGTGCCAGCAGTTTATGGCGGGCCACAGATACGCAGTATTTT
TRBJ1-2	NA	TRBV5-1	TRBD1	CASSLAGTGAGFDGYTF	TGCGCCAGCAGCTTGGCAGGGACAGGAGCGGGCTTTGATGGCTACACCTTC
TRBJ2-1	NA	TRBV6-6	TRBD2	CAAGLAYNEQFF	TGTGCCGCCGGACTAGCTTACAATGAGCAGTTCTTC
TRBJ1-6	NA	TRBV19	NA	CASSIEGQSSYNSPLHF	TGTGCCAGTAGTATCGAGGGACAAAGCTCCTATAATTCACCCCTCCACTTT
TRBJ2-5	NA	TRBV7-3	TRBD2	CASSPKRGVEETQYF	TGTGCCAGCAGCCCCAAACGGGGGGTTGAAGAGACCCAGTACTTC